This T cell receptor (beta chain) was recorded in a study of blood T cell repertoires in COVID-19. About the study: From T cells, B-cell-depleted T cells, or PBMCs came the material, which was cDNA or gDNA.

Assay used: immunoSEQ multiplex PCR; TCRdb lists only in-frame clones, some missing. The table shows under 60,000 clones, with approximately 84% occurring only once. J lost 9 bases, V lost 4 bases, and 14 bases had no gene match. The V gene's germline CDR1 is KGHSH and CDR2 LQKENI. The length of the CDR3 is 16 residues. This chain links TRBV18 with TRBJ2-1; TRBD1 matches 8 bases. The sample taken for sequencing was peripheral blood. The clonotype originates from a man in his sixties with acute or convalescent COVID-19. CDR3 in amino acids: CASSLHAGQGGSEQFF. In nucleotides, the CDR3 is TGTGCCAGCTCACTCCACGCCGGACAGGGTGGGAGTGAGCAGTTCTTC.